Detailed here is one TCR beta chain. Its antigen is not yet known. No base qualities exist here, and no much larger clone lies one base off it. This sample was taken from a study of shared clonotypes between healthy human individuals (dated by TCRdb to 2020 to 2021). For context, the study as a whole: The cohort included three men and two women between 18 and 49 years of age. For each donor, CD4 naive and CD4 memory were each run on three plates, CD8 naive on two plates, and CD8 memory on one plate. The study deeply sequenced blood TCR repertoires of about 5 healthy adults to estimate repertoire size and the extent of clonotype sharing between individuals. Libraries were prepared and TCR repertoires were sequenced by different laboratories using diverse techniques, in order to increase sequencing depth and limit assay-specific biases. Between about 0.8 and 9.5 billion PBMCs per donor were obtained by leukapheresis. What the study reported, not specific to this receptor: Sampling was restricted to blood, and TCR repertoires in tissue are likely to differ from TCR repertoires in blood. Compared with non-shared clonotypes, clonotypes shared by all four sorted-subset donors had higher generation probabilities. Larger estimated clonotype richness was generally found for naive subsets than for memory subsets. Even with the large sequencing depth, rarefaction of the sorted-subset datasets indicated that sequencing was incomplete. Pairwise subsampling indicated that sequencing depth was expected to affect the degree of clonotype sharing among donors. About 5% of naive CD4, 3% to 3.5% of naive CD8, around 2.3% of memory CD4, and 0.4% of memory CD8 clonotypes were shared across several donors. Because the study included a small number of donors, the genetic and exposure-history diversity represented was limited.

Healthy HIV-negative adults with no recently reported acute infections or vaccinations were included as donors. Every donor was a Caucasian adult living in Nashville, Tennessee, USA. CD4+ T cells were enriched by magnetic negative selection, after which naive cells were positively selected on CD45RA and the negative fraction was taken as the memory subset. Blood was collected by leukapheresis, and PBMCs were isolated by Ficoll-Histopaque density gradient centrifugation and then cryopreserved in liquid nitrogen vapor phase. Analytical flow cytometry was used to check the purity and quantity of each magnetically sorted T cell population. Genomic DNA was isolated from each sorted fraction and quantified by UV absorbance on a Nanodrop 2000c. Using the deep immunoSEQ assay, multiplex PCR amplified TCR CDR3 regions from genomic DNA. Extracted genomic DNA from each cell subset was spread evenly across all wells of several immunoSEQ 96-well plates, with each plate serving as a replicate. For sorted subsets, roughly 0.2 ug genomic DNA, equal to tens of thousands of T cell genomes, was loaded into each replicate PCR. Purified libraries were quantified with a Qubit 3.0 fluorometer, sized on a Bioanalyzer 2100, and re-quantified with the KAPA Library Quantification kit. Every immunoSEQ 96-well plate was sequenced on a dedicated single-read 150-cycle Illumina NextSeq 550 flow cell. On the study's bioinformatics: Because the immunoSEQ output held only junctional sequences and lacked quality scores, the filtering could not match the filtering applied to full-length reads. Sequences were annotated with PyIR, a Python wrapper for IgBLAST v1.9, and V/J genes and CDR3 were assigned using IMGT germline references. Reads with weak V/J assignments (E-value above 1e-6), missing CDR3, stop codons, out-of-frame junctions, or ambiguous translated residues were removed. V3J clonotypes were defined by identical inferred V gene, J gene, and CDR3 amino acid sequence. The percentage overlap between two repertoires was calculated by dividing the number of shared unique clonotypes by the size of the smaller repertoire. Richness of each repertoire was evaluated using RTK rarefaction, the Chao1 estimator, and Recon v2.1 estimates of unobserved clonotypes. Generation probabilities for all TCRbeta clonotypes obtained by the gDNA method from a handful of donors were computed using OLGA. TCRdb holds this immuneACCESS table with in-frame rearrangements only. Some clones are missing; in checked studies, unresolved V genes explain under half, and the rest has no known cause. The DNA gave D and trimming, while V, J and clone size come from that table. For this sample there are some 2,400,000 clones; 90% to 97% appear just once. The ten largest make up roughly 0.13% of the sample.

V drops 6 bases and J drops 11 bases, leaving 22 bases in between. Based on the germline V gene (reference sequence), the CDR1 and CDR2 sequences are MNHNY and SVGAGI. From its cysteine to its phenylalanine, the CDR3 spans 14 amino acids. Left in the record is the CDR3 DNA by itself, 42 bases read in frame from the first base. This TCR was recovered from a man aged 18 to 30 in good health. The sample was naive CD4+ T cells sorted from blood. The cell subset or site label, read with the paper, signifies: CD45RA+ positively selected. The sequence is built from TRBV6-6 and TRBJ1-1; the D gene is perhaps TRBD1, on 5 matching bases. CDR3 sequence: CASRTGHTRDVAFF. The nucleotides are TGTGCCAGCAGAACGGGTCACACACGGGACGTGGCTTTCTTT.